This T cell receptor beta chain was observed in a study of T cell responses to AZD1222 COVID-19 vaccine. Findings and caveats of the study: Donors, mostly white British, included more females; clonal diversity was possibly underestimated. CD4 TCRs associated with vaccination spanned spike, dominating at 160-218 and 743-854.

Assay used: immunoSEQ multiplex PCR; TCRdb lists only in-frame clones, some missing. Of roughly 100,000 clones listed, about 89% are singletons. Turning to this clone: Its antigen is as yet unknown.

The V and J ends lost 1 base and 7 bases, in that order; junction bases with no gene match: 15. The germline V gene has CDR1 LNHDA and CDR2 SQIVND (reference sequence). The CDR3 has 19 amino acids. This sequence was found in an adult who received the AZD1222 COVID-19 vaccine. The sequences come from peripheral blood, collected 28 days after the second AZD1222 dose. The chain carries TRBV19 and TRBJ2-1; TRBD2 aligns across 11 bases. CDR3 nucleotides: TGTGCCAGTAGTATAGGGGCTAGCGGGGGGCTCCCGAGAGGGAATGAGCAGTTCTTC. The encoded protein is CASSIGASGGLPRGNEQFF.